The next 6 T cell receptor beta chains were all read from a single sample in a study of CD8+ T cells in alopecia areata. TCR sequencing used cDNA made by reverse transcription of extracted RNA. TCRdb's table, derived via immunoSEQ multiplex PCR, lists solely in-frame clones and lacks some. The table records around 140,000 clones, around 49% of them present only once. Here the sequenced sample was CD8+ T cells sorted from blood, taken at week 0. The source is a human donor with alopecia areata.

This clone occurred a few times. This chain links TRBV12-5 with TRBJ2-5; 7 bases agree with TRBD1. The CDR3 consists of 14 residues. V lost 3 bases to trimming and J lost 5 bases; unmatched junction nucleotides: 6. CDR1 and CDR2 (germline): LGHNT, FRNRAP. The CDR3 nucleotides are TGTGCTAGTGGTTTCGACAGGGCTTGGGAGACCCAGTACTTC. It translates to CASGFDRAWETQYF.

This clone occurred a few times. The rearrangement uses TRBV13 and TRBJ2-1; D call uncertain. The V gene lost 5 bases and the J gene lost 4 bases, with 6 bases spanning the gap. The CDR3 consists of 12 residues. Per germline, CDR1 PRHDT and CDR2 FYEKMQ (reference sequence). The CDR3 coding sequence is TGTGCCAGCAGCGATCTTTACAATGAGCAGTTCTTC. Encoded protein: CASSDLYNEQFF.

CDR3 bases: TGTGCCAGCAGCTGCCAAACTGGAATAGCGGGGAAAAACAATGAGCAGTTCTTC. Translated, it gives CASSCQTGIAGKNNEQFF. This chain connects TRBV5-6 to TRBJ2-1, with 8 bases matching TRBD2. The J segment lost 5 bases and the V segment lost 3 bases, leaving 16 bases of the junction unmatched. The CDR3 consists of 18 residues. Germline V gene lookup returns CDR1 SGHDT and CDR2 YYEEEE. Full variable domain (remainder filled in from reference TRBV5-6 and TRBJ2-1): DAGVTQSPTHLIKTRGQQVTLRCSPKSGHDTVSWYQQALGQGPQFIFQYYEEEERQRGNFPDRFSGHQFPNYSSELNVNALLLGDSALYLCASSCQTGIAGKNNEQFFGPGTRLTVL.

The chain employs TRBV4-2 and TRBJ2-5; D unclear. This CDR3 region has 13 residues. With 0 bases removed from V and 3 bases from J, the gap between germline ends came to 5 bases. The germline V gene encodes CDR1 LGHNA and CDR2 YNFKEQ. The CDR3 DNA is TGTGCCAGCAGCCAAGATCAGGAAGAGACCCAGTACTTC. Protein sequence: CASSQDQEETQYF.

The gene calls are TRBV7-6 and TRBJ2-3; 10 bases line up with TRBD2. The CDR3 is 14 residues long. Germline CDR1 reads SGHVS; CDR2 reads FNYEAQ. V was pared by 5 bases and J by 4 bases, with 3 bases of the junction left unmatched. The CDR3 DNA sequence: TGTGCCAGCAGCACACTAGCGGGGCCAGATACGCAGTATTTT. Amino acid sequence: CASSTLAGPDTQYF. Using reference TRBV7-6 and TRBJ2-3 for the parts outside the CDR3, the full variable domain is GAGVSQSPRYKVTKRGQDVALRCDPISGHVSLYWYRQALGQGPEFLTYFNYEAQQDKSGLPNDRFSAERPEGSISTLTIQRTEQRDSAMYRCASSTLAGPDTQYFGPGTRLTVL.

V gene TRBV4-1 combines with J gene TRBJ2-5; 11 positions match TRBD2. The germline V gene has CDR1 MGHRA and CDR2 YSYEKL. This CDR3 contains 16 residues. The trim removed 3 bases at V and 1 base at J, leaving 4 bases unmatched. The CDR3 here is CASSQLAGGAQETQYF. Written as DNA, the CDR3 is TGCGCCAGCAGCCAGTTAGCGGGGGGGGCCCAAGAGACCCAGTACTTC.